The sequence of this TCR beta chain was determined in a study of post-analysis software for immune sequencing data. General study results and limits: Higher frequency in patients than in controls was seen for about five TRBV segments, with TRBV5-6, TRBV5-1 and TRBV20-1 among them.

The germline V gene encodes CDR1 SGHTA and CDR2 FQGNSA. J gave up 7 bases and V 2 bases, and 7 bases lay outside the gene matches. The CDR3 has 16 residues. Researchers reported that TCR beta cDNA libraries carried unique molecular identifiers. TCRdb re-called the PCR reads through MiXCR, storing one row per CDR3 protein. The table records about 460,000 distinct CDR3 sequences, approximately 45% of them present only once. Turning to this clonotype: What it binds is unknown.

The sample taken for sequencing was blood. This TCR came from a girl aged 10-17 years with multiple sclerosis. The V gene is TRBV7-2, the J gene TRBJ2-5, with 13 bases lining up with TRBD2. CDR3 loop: CASSLRTSGRGGTQYF. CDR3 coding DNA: TGTGCCAGCAGCTTAAGAACTAGCGGGAGGGGGGGGACCCAGTACTTC.